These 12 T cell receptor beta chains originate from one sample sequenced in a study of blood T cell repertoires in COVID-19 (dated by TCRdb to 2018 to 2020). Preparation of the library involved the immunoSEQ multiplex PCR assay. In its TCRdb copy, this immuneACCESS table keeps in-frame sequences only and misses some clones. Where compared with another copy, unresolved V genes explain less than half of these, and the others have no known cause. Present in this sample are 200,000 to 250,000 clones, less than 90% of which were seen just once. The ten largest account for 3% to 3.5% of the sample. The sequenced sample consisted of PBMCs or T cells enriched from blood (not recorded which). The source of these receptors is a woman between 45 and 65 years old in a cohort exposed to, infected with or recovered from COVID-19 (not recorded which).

The CDR3 DNA reads TGTGCCAGCAGTTACCCCAGGGGGCCAGAGACCCAGTACTTC. It encodes CASSYPRGPETQYF. The V and J genes are TRBV6-5 and TRBJ2-5; 8 bases match TRBD1. The CDR3 is made up of 14 amino acids. The V segment lost 2 bases and the J segment 4 bases; nucleotides outside the gene matches: 3. Germline CDR1 and CDR2: MNHEY and SVGAGI.

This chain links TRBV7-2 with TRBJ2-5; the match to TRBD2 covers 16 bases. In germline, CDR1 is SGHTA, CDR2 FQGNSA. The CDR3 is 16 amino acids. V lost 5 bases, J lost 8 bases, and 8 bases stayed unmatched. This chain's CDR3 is CASSPGTSGGARTQYF. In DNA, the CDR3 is TGTGCCAGCAGCCCCGGGACTAGCGGGGGGGCCCGAACCCAGTACTTC.

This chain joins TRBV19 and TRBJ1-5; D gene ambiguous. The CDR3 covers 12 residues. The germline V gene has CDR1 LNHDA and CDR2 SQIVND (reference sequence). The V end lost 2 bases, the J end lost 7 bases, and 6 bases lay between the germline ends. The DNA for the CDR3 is TGTGCCAGTAGTATAAGGCGGCAGCCCCAGCATTTT. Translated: CASSIRRQPQHF.

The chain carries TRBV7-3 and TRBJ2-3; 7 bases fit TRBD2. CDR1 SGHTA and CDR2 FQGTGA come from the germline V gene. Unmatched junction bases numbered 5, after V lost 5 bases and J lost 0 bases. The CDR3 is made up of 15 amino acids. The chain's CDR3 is CASSRDYASTDTQYF. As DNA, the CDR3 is TGTGCCAGCAGCCGGGACTACGCTAGCACAGATACGCAGTATTTT.

Here the CDR3 reads CASSLTSAGEQYF. CDR3 nucleotide sequence: TGTGCCAGCAGTTTGACTAGCGCGGGCGAGCAGTACTTC. The chain employs TRBV12-3 or TRBV12-4 and TRBJ2-7, with 8 bases lining up with TRBD2. The CDR3 spans 13 residues. J lost 6 bases, V lost 3 bases, and 4 bases had no gene match.

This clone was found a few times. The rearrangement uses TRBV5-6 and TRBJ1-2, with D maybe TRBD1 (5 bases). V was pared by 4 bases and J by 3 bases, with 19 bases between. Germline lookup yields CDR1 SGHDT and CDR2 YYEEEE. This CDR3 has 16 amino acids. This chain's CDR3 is CASSTERPGRDYGYTF. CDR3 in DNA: TGTGCCAGCAGCACAGAACGCCCAGGGAGGGACTATGGCTACACCTTC.

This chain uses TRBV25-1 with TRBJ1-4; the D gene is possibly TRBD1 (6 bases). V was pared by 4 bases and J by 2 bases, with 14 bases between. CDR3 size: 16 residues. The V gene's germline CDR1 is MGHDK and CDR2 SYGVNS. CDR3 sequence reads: CASSALTGGTNEKLFF. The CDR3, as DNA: TGTGCCAGCAGTGCTTTAACGGGGGGCACTAATGAAAAACTGTTTTTT.

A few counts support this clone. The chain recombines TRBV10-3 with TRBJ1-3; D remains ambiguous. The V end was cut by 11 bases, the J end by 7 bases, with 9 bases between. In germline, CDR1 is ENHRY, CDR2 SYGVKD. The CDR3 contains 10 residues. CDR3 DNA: TGTGCCGGCGGCGAGAACACCATATATTTT. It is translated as CAGGENTIYF.

The CDR3 DNA is TGTGCCAGCAGCTTAGGCCCTTCTAGAGCAGATACGCAGTATTTT. Translated: CASSLGPSRADTQYF. The chain joins TRBV13 to TRBJ2-3, with unresolved D. This CDR3 is 15 amino acids long. Germline lookup yields CDR1 PRHDT and CDR2 FYEKMQ (reference sequence). V dropped 0 bases and J dropped 4 bases, with 11 bases sitting between them.

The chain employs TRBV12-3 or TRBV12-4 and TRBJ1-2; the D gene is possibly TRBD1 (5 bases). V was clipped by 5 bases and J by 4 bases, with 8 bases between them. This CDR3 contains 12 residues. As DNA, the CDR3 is TGTGCCAGCAGTCTTGACAGCTATGGCTACACCTTC. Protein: CASSLDSYGYTF.

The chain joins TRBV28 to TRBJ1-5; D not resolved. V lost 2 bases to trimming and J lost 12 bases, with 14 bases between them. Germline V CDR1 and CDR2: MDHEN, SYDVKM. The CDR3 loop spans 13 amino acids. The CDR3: CASSLGGGSLQHF. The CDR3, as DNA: TGTGCCAGCAGTTTAGGAGGAGGTTCACTCCAGCATTTT. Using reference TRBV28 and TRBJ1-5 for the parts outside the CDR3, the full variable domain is DVKVTQSSRYLVKRTGEKVFLECVQDMDHENMFWYRQDPGLGLRLIYFSYDVKMKEKGDIPEGYSVSREKKERFSLILESASTNQTSMYLCASSLGGGSLQHFGDGTRLSIL.

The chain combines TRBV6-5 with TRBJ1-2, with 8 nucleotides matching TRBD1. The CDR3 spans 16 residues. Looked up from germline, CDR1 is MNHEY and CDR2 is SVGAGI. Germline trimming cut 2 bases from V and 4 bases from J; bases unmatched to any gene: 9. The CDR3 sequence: CASSYPGQGGIYGYTF. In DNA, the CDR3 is TGTGCCAGCAGTTACCCCGGACAGGGAGGTATCTATGGCTACACCTTC.